The 21 T cell receptor beta chains in this list originate from one sample, sequenced in a study of T cell changes during pregnancy in multiple sclerosis. Generated by immunoSEQ multiplex PCR, the TCRdb table keeps only in-frame clones and is missing some. The sample shows more than 25,000 clones, 91% of them seen only once. This sample comprised CD8+ T cells from peripheral blood mononuclear cells, obtained in the second trimester of pregnancy. The receptors here all came from a female donor in good health, enrolled as a control in a pregnancy study.

This clone was recorded once. This rearrangement joins TRBV9 to TRBJ2-7; a weak D match, TRBD2 (6 bases). This CDR3 has 14 residues. The V and J ends lost 0 bases and 7 bases respectively, with 14 bases between them. Germline V lookup: CDR1 SGDLS, CDR2 YYNGEE. The CDR3 here is CASSVGGESKEQYF. DNA of the CDR3: TGTGCCAGCAGCGTAGGGGGGGAATCTAAGGAGCAGTACTTC.

The chain uses TRBV7-9 and TRBJ2-7, with D unclear. The CDR3 has 13 amino acids. Per germline, CDR1 SEHNR and CDR2 FQNEAQ (reference sequence). Trimming removed 4 bases at V and 2 bases at J, with 9 bases between. This chain's CDR3 is CASSSTQTYEQYF. CDR3 nucleotides: TGTGCCAGCAGCTCGACACAAACCTACGAGCAGTACTTC. The full variable domain, its missing parts supplied by reference TRBV7-9 and TRBJ2-7, is DTGVSQNPRHKITKRGQNVTFRCDPISEHNRLYWYRQTLGQGPEFLTYFQNEAQLEKSRLLSDRFSAERPKGSFSTLEIQRTEQGDSAMYLCASSSTQTYEQYFGPGTRLTVT.

This chain links TRBV10-2 with TRBJ2-7; D is ambiguous. The germline gives CDR1 WSHSY, CDR2 SAAADI. This CDR3 contains 11 residues. Trimming cost V 3 bases and J 6 bases, with 6 bases left between them. The CDR3 reads CASSDLSEQYF. DNA for the CDR3: TGCGCCAGCAGTGACCTCTCCGAGCAGTACTTC.

This rearrangement joins TRBV9 to TRBJ2-3, with D unresolved. CDR3 length: 17 residues. The V end was cut by 0 bases, the J end by 0 bases, with 14 bases between. Germline lookup yields CDR1 SGDLS and CDR2 YYNGEE. The CDR3, as DNA: TGTGCCAGCAGCGTAGGTACCTTGGCGGCTAGCACAGATACGCAGTATTTT. Its translation is CASSVGTLAASTDTQYF.

The rearrangement uses TRBV7-3 and TRBJ2-3; no clear D gene. Germline CDR1 and CDR2: SGHTA and FQGTGA. V lost 3 bases to trimming and J lost 2 bases, with 15 bases between them. This CDR3 comprises 16 residues. The CDR3: CASSFSARSITDTQYF. DNA for the CDR3: TGTGCCAGCAGCTTTTCCGCAAGGAGCATCACAGATACGCAGTATTTT.

This clone was seen more than once but under ten times. V usage is TRBV6-1 and J usage is TRBJ2-3; no definite D call. Trimming removed 1 base at V and 2 bases at J, with 10 bases between. Germline values: CDR1 MNHNS, CDR2 SASEGT. The CDR3 spans 15 residues. This chain's CDR3 is CASSEGSQVTDTQYF. The CDR3 DNA follows: TGTGCCAGCAGTGAAGGTTCCCAGGTCACAGATACGCAGTATTTT.

The chain uses TRBV19 and TRBJ2-2; TRBD2 might be the D (5 bases). The CDR3 spans 17 residues. Germline V lookup: CDR1 LNHDA, CDR2 SQIVND (reference sequence). Trimming removed 0 bases from V and 0 bases from J, with 11 bases in between. Written as DNA, the CDR3 is TGTGCCAGTAGTATAGACCTGGAGGTGGCGAACACCGGGGAGCTGTTTTTT. Protein sequence: CASSIDLEVANTGELFF.

The J gene is TRBJ1-5, the V gene TRBV19, with a tentative D call TRBD1 (5 bases). The CDR3 spans 16 residues. The V and J ends lost 7 bases and 5 bases respectively, with 21 bases between them. Germline CDR1 reads LNHDA; CDR2 reads SQIVND (reference sequence). The CDR3: CASTNRDGGVHQPQHF. The CDR3 bases are TGTGCCAGTACCAATCGGGACGGGGGGGTGCATCAGCCCCAGCATTTT.

This clone is a singleton in its sample. The rearrangement joins TRBV6-5 to TRBJ2-7; D uncertain. Between the trimmed V and J ends, which lost 6 bases and 0 bases, there was a span of 12 bases. The CDR3 is 14 residues long. Germline V gene lookup returns CDR1 MNHEY and CDR2 SVGAGI. The CDR3 spells CASSPESVSYEQYF. The CDR3 nucleotides are TGTGCCAGCAGCCCGGAAAGCGTCTCCTACGAGCAGTACTTC.

The rearrangement joins TRBV19 to TRBJ2-2, with TRBD1 as a possible D gene (5 bases). CDR3 length: 13 residues. CDR1 LNHDA and CDR2 SQIVND come from the germline V gene (reference sequence). V was pared by 3 bases and J by 3 bases, with 5 bases between. CDR3 sequence reads: CASSMGHTGELFF. The CDR3 DNA reads as TGTGCCAGTAGTATGGGGCACACCGGGGAGCTGTTTTTT.

Points on this clone: A clone one base away is much larger, so this may be a read error. The chain links TRBV7-2 to TRBJ2-7; perhaps TRBD1 as D (5 bases). This CDR3 contains 13 residues. Germline CDR1 reads SGHTA; CDR2 reads FQGNSA. The V gene lost 5 bases and the J gene lost 3 bases, with 11 bases spanning the gap. The CDR3 is CASSADRFYEQYF. DNA for the CDR3: TGTGCCAGCAGCGCCGACAGATTCTACGAGCAGTACTTC.

The chain is built from TRBV7-9 and TRBJ1-1, with no clear D. The germline gives CDR1 SEHNR, CDR2 FQNEAQ (reference sequence). The CDR3 spans 13 residues. Trimming removed 10 bases from V and 1 base from J, with 13 bases in between. CDR3 loop: CATLLMSNTEAFF. The DNA of the CDR3 is TGTGCCACCCTGTTAATGTCGAACACTGAAGCTTTCTTT.

In this sample, this clone turned up once. Other nucleotide sequences in the sample specify the same CDR3. The chain couples TRBV7-2 to TRBJ2-1; 15 bases line up with TRBD2. CDR3 length: 16 residues. The V segment lost 4 bases and the J segment 9 bases; nucleotides outside the gene matches: 7. Germline CDR1 is SGHTA and CDR2 is FQGNSA. This CDR3 is CASSSGLAGGLSEQFF. In DNA form, the CDR3 reads TGTGCCAGCAGCTCCGGACTAGCGGGGGGGTTGTCTGAGCAGTTCTTC.

The chain carries TRBV5-6 and TRBJ1-4; D is unresolved. Germline assignment: CDR1 SGHDT and CDR2 YYEEEE. The CDR3 has 15 residues. Trimming stripped 0 bases from V and 8 bases from J, with 14 bases between. This chain's CDR3 is CASSLAARGREKLFF. The CDR3 region has the DNA TGTGCCAGCAGCTTGGCGGCACGCGGGCGGGAAAAACTGTTTTTT.

This chain links TRBV4-2 with TRBJ2-7; D is unclear. Germline CDR1 and CDR2: LGHNA and YNFKEQ. There are 15 residues in the CDR3. Trimming removed 4 bases at V and 0 bases at J, with 13 bases between. CDR3 coding DNA: TGTGCCAGCAGCCGAGACCCTTTGAGCTCCTACGAGCAGTACTTC. Protein sequence: CASSRDPLSSYEQYF.

CDR3 sequence reads: CASSPTSGAYNEQFF. Here the CDR3 DNA reads TGTGCCAGCAGCCCTACTAGCGGGGCCTACAATGAGCAGTTCTTC. The chain carries TRBV27 and TRBJ2-1, with 10 bases identical to TRBD2. The V gene end was trimmed by 6 bases and the J gene end by 2 bases; junction bases not matched to a gene: 4. This CDR3 is 15 amino acids long. The germline V gene encodes CDR1 MNHEY and CDR2 SMNVEV (reference sequence).

This chain connects TRBV7-9 to TRBJ2-5; no firm D call. The tail of the sequence fits TRBJ2-7 better, so the J call may be wrong. CDR3 length equals 12 residues. The germline V gene has CDR1 SEHNR and CDR2 FQNEAQ (reference sequence). The CDR3 loop reads CASSLENYEQYF. In nucleotides, the CDR3 is TGTGCCAGCAGCTTAGAGAATTACGAGCAGTACTTC.

V gene TRBV7-8 combines with J gene TRBJ1-3; 7 nucleotides agree with TRBD1. This CDR3 is 17 amino acids long. J was trimmed by 1 base and V by 4 bases; bases with no gene match: 10. Germline values: CDR1 SGHVS, CDR2 FQNEAQ. DNA for the CDR3: TGTGCCAGCAGCTCGGAAACAGGGGAACTGTCTGGAAACACCATATATTTT. Protein product: CASSSETGELSGNTIYF.

This sequence joins TRBV9 and TRBJ1-2; TRBD1 matches 10 bases. V lost 4 bases, J lost 6 bases, and 6 bases stayed unmatched. The CDR3 runs 14 residues. Germline V lookup: CDR1 SGDLS, CDR2 YYNGEE. CDR3 DNA sequence: TGTGCCAGCAGCCCGTGGGACAGGGGCGATGGCTACACCTTC. It specifies CASSPWDRGDGYTF.

CDR3 coding DNA: TGTGCCAGCTGTCGGGGACAGGGGGCTTGGGAGCAGTTCTTC. Its translation is CASCRGQGAWEQFF. The chain is built from TRBV5-4 and TRBJ2-1, with TRBD1 identical over 12 bases. Germline CDR1 reads SGHNT; CDR2 reads YYREEE (reference sequence). This CDR3 has 14 amino acids. With 7 bases clipped from V and 10 bases from J, the junction kept 9 bases outside the gene matches. Complete variable domain (other parts from reference TRBV5-4 and TRBJ2-1): ETGVTQSPTHLIKTRGQQVTLRCSSQSGHNTVSWYQQALGQGPQFIFQYYREEENGRGNFPPRFSGLQFPNYSSELNVNALELDDSALYLCASCRGQGAWEQFFGPGTRLTVL.

The genes are TRBV30 and TRBJ2-7, with 8 bases identical to TRBD1. The junction had 8 bases not matched to a gene; V was cut back by 4 bases and J by 3 bases. The CDR3 covers 14 residues. Germline V lookup: CDR1 GTSNPN, CDR2 SVGIG (reference sequence). CDR3 sequence: CAWTEGQVSYEQYF. The CDR3, as DNA: TGTGCCTGGACGGAGGGACAGGTTAGCTACGAGCAGTACTTC.